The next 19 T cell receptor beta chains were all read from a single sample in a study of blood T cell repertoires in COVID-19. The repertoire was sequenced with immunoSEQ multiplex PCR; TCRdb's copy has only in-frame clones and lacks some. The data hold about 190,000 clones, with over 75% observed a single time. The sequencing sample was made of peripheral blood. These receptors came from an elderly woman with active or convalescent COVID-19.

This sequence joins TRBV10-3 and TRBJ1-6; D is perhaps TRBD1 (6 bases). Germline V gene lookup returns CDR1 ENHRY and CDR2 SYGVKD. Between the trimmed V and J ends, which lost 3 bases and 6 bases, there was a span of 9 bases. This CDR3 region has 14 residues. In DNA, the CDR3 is TGTGCCATCAGTGACGACAGGAGTAATTCACCCCTCCACTTT. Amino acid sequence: CAISDDRSNSPLHF.

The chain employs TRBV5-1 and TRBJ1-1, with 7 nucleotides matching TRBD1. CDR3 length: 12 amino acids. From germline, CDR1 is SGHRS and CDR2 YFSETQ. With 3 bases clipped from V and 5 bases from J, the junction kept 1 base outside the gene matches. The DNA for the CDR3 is TGCGCCAGCAGCTCGGGACAGACTGAAGCTTTCTTT. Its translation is CASSSGQTEAFF.

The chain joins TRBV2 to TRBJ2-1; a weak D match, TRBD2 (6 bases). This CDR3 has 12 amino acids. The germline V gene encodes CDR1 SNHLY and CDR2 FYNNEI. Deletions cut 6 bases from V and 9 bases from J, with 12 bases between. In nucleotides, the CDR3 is TGTGCCAGCAGCTACACCGGGGGTGAGCAGTTCTTC. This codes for CASSYTGGEQFF.

The CDR3 DNA follows: TGTGCCAGCAGGCGCTCGGGGACAGGGGAAACCGGGGAGCTGTTTTTT. Translated: CASRRSGTGETGELFF. The rearrangement uses TRBV27 and TRBJ2-2, with 10 nucleotides matching TRBD1. Germline CDR1 reads MNHEY; CDR2 reads SMNVEV (reference sequence). The CDR3 extends over 16 amino acids. Trimming removed 6 bases from V and 5 bases from J; junction bases left unmatched: 9.

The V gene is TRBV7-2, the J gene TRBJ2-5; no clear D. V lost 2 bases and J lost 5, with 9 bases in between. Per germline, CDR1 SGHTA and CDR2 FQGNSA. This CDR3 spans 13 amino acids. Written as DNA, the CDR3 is TGTGCCAGCAGCTTAAATCCTAAGGAGACCCAGTACTTC. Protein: CASSLNPKETQYF. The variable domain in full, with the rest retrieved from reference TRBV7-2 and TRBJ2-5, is GAGVSQSPSNKVTEKGKDVELRCDPISGHTALYWYRQSLGQGLEFLIYFQGNSAPDKSGLPSDRFSAERTGGSVSTLTIQRTQQEDSAVYLCASSLNPKETQYFGPGTRLLVL.

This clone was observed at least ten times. This CDR3 is CASSLRVEDNEQFF. The CDR3 DNA is TGTGCCAGCAGCCTGCGTGTGGAGGACAATGAGCAGTTCTTC. The chain couples TRBV6-2 or TRBV6-3 to TRBJ2-1; tentatively, D is TRBD2 (5 bases). V was clipped by 6 bases and J by 5 bases, with 14 bases between them. CDR3 length: 14 amino acids. CDR1 MNHEY and CDR2 SVGEGT come from the germline V gene.

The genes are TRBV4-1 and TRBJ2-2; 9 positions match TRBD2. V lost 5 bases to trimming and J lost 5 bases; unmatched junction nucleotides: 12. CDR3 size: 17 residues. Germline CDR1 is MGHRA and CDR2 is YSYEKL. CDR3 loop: CASSSKSGGPPTGELFF. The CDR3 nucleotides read TGCGCCAGCAGCTCGAAAAGCGGGGGGCCGCCTACCGGGGAGCTGTTTTTT.

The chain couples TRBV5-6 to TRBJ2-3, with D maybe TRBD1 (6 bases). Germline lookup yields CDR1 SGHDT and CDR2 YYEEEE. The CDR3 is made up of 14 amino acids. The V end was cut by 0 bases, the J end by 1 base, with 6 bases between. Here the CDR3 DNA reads TGTGCCAGCAGCTTGGCAGGGGGCACAGATACGCAGTATTTT. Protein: CASSLAGGTDTQYF. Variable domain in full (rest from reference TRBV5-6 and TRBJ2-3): DAGVTQSPTHLIKTRGQQVTLRCSPKSGHDTVSWYQQALGQGPQFIFQYYEEEERQRGNFPDRFSGHQFPNYSSELNVNALLLGDSALYLCASSLAGGTDTQYFGPGTRLTVL.

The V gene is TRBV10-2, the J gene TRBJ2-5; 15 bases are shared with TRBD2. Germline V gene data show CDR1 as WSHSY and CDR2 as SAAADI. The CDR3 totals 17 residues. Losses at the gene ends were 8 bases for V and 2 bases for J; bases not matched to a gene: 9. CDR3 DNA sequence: TGCGCCAGCTTGCCAGGGACTAGCGGGGGGTTACAAGAGACCCAGTACTTC. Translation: CASLPGTSGGLQETQYF.

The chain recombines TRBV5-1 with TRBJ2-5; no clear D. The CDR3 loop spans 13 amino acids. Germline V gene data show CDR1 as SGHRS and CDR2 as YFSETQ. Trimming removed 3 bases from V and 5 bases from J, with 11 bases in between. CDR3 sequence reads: CASSYGQRETQYF. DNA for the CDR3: TGCGCCAGCAGCTACGGTCAGAGGGAGACCCAGTACTTC.

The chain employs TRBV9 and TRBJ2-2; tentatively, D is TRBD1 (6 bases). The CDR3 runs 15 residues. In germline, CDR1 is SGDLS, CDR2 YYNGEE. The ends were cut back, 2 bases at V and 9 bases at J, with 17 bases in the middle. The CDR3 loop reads CASSVLSGGGRELFF. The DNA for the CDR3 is TGTGCCAGCAGCGTCCTTTCTGGGGGCGGGCGGGAGCTGTTTTTT.

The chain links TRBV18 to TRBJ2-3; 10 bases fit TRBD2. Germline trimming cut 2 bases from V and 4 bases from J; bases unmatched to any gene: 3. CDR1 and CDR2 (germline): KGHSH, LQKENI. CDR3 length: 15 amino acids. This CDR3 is CASSPNSGGPDTQYF. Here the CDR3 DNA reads TGTGCCAGCTCACCAAATAGCGGGGGGCCAGATACGCAGTATTTT.

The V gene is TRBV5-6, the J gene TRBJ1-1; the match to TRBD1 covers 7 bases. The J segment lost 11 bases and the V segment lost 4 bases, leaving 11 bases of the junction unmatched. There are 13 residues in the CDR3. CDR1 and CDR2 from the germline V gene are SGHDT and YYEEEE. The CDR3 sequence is CASSQGDSRGAFF. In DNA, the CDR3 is TGTGCCAGCAGCCAAGGGGACAGCCGGGGGGCTTTCTTT.

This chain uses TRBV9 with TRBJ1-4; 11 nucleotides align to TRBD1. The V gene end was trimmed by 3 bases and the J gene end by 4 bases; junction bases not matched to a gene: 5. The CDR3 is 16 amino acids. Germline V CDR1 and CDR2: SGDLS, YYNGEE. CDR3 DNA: TGTGCCAGCAGCGAGCCTGGGACAGGGGGTAATGAAAAACTGTTTTTT. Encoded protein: CASSEPGTGGNEKLFF.

The CDR3 coding sequence is TGTGCCATCAGCGACTCCTCCTACAATGAGCAGTTCTTC. Protein: CAISDSSYNEQFF. The chain links TRBV10-3 to TRBJ2-1; D gene ambiguous. Germline V gene sequence: CDR1 ENHRY, CDR2 SYGVKD. CDR3 length: 13 residues. The ends were cut back, 6 bases at V and 0 bases at J, with 6 bases in the middle.

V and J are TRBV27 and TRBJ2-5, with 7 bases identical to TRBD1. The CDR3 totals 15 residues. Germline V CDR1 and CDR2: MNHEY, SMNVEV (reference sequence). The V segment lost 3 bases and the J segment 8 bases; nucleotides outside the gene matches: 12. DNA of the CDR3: TGTGCCAGCAGTTTTGGGACGACAGGGATCGAAACCCAGTACTTC. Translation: CASSFGTTGIETQYF.

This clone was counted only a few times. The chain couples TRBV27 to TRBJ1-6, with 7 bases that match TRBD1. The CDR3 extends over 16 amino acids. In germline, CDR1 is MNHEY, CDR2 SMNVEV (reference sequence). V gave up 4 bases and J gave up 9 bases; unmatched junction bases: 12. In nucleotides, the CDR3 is TGTGCCAGCAGTTCGTTCGCACAGGGGCTTTCTTCACCCCTCCACTTT. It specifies CASSSFAQGLSSPLHF.

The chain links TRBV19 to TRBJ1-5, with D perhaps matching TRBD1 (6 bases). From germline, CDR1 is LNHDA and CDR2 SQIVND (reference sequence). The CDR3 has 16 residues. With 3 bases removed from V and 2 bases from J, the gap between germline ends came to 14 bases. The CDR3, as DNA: TGTGCCAGTAGTATTTCCGGGGGGCTCGGCAATCAGCCCCAGCATTTT. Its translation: CASSISGGLGNQPQHF.

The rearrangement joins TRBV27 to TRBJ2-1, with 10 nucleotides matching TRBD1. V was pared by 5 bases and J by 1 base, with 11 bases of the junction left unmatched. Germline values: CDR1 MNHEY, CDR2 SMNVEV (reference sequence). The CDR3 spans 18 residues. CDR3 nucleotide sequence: TGTGCCAGCAGTCCCGGGACAGGGGTTTGGGGGTCCTACAATGAGCAGTTCTTC. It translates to CASSPGTGVWGSYNEQFF.